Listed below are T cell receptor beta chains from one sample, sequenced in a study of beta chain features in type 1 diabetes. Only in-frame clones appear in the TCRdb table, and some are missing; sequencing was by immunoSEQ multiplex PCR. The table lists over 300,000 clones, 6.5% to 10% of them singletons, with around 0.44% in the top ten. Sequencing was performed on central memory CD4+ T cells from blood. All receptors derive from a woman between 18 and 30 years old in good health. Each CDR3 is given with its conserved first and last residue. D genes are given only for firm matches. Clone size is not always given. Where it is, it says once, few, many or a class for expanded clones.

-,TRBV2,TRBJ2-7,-,CASSVGPAYEQYF,TGTGCCAGCAGTGTTGGCCCCGCCTACGAGCAGTACTTC
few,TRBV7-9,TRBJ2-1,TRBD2,CASSQDSRASGRNEQFF,TGCGCCAGCAGCCAAGATTCCAGGGCTAGCGGCCGCAATGAGCAGTTCTTC
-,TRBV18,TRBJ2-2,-,CASSPRLTSQAGELFF,TGTGCCAGCTCACCACGTCTCACCTCCCAGGCCGGGGAGCTGTTTTTT
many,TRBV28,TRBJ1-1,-,CASKPNVVAEAFF,TGTGCCAGCAAACCTAATGTCGTCGCTGAAGCTTTCTTT
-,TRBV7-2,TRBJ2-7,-,CASSPFSMGEQYF,TGTGCCAGCAGCCCCTTCTCAATGGGCGAGCAGTACTTC
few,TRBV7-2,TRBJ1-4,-,CASSFVDGNEKLFF,TGTGCCAGCAGCTTCGTCGATGGAAATGAAAAACTGTTTTTT
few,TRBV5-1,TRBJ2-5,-,CASSLASTVIGETQYF,TGCGCCAGCAGCTTGGCCTCGACAGTAATCGGGGAGACCCAGTACTTC
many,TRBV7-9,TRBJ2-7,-,CASSLLGGNYEQYF,TGTGCCAGCAGCTTATTAGGCGGAAACTACGAGCAGTACTTC
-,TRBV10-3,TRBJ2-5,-,CAISESSETQYF,TGTGCCATCAGTGAGTCGTCCGAGACCCAGTACTTC
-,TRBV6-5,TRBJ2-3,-,CASSYRRRDTQYF,TGTGCCAGCAGTTACCGTCGTAGAGATACGCAGTATTTT
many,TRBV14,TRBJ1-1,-,CAIPDRNTEAFF,TGTGCCATCCCGGACAGGAACACTGAAGCTTTCTTT
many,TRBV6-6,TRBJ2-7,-,CASSYSNGDPYF,TGTGCCAGCAGTTACTCTAACGGGGATCCGTACTTC
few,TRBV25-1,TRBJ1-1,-,CASSVSYGSFEAFF,TGTGCCAGCAGTGTATCGTACGGGTCCTTTGAAGCTTTCTTT
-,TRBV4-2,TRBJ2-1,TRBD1,CASSQDVGQGYNEQFF,TGTGCCAGCAGCCAAGATGTGGGACAGGGCTACAATGAGCAGTTCTTC
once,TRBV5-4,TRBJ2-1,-,CASSQPSGSSYNEQFF,TGTGCCAGCAGCCAACCGTCCGGGAGTTCCTACAATGAGCAGTTCTTC
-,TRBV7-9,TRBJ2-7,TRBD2,CASSPGLAGGNYEQYF,TGTGCCAGCAGCCCTGGACTAGCGGGAGGGAACTACGAGCAGTACTTC
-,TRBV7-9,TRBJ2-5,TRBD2,CASSLSSPWTSGQETQYF,TGTGCCAGCAGCTTATCTAGCCCGTGGACTAGCGGCCAAGAGACCCAGTACTTC
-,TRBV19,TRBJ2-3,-,CARWGLRGDTQYF,TGTGCCAGATGGGGACTGAGGGGAGATACGCAGTATTTT
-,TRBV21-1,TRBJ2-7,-,CASSKAGRRGNYEQYF,TGTGCCAGCAGCAAAGCGGGACGAAGGGGAAACTACGAGCAGTACTTC
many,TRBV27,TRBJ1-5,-,CASSRRREGGQPQHF,TGTGCCAGCAGTAGGCGGCGGGAGGGCGGTCAGCCCCAGCATTTT
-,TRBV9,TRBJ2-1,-,CASSPRDGRYNEQFF,TGTGCCAGCAGCCCCCGGGATGGCAGGTACAATGAGCAGTTCTTC
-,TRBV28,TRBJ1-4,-,CASSSNEKLFF,TGTGCCAGCAGTTCCAATGAAAAACTGTTTTTT
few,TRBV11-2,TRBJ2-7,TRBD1,CASSYWTGAYEQYF,TGTGCCAGCAGCTACTGGACAGGGGCCTACGAGCAGTACTTC
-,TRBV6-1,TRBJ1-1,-,CASSEATFLEAFF,TGTGCCAGCAGTGAAGCGACGTTTCTTGAAGCTTTCTTT
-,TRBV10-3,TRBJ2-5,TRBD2,CAISEPLAEETQYF,TGTGCCATCAGTGAGCCACTAGCGGAGGAGACCCAGTACTTC
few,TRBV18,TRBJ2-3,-,CASSPPDGAQYF,TGTGCCAGCTCACCACCGGACGGGGCGCAGTATTTT
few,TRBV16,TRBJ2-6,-,CASSPQGGAGANVLTF,TGTGCCAGCAGCCCCCAGGGGGGGGCTGGGGCCAACGTCCTGACTTTC
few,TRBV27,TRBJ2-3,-,CASPSSDRSTDTQYF,TGTGCCAGTCCTTCTTCGGACAGAAGCACAGATACGCAGTATTTT
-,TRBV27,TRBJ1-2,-,CASSSFYGYTF,TGTGCCAGCAGTAGCTTCTATGGCTACACCTTC
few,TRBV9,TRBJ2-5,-,CASSVGLAQETQYF,TGTGCCAGCAGCGTAGGCCTGGCTCAAGAGACCCAGTACTTC
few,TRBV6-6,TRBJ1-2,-,CASSPGARYGYTF,TGTGCCAGCAGCCCAGGGGCACGGTATGGCTACACCTTC
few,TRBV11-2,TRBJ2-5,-,CASSLDRGRETQYF,TGTGCCAGCAGCTTAGATCGCGGGCGGGAGACCCAGTACTTC
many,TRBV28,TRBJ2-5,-,CASTQGPGAGRETQYF,TGTGCCAGCACCCAAGGGCCAGGGGCCGGTCGAGAGACCCAGTACTTC
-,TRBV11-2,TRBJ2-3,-,CASSLSHTDTQYF,TGTGCCAGCAGCCTTTCGCACACAGATACGCAGTATTTT
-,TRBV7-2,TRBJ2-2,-,CASSLLNTGELFF,TGTGCCAGCAGCCTTCTGAACACCGGGGAGCTGTTTTTT
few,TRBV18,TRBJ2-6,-,CASSRTPGSGANVLTF,TGTGCCAGCTCACGAACGCCGGGCTCTGGGGCCAACGTCCTGACTTTC
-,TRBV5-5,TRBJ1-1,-,CASSPLGMNTEAFF,TGTGCCAGCAGCCCCCTTGGTATGAACACTGAAGCTTTCTTT
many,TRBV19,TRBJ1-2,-,CASTSPQGNYGYTF,TGTGCCAGTACCTCACCGCAGGGAAACTATGGCTACACCTTC
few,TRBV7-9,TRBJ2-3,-,CASSPSPQDTQYF,TGTGCCAGCAGCCCCTCACCCCAAGATACGCAGTATTTT
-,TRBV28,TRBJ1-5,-,CASSLTGSNGQPQHF,TGTGCCAGCAGTCTTACAGGGTCCAACGGGCAGCCCCAGCATTTT
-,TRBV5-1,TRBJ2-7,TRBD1,CASSHRQGWDYEQYF,TGCGCCAGCAGCCACAGACAGGGTTGGGACTACGAGCAGTACTTC
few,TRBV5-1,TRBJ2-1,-,CASSLDGASRANPSYNEQFF,TGCGCCAGCAGCTTGGACGGGGCTTCAAGGGCGAATCCGAGCTACAATGAGCAGTTCTTC
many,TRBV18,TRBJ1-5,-,CASPDTRVQPQHF,TGTGCCAGCCCGGACACTCGTGTTCAGCCCCAGCATTTT